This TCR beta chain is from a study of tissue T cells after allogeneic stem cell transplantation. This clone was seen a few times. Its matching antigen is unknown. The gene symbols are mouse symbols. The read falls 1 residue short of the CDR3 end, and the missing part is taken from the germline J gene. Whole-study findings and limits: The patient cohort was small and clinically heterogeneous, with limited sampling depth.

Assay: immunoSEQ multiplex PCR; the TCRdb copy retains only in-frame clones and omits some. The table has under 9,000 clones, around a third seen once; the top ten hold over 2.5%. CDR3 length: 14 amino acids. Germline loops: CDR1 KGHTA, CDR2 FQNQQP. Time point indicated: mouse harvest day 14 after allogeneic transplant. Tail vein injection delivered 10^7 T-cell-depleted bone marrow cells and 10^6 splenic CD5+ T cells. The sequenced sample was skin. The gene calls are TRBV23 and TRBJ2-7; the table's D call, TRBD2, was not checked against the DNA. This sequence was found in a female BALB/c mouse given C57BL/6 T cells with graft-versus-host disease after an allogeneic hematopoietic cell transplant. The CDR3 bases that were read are TGCTCCAGCAGCCCAGACTGGGGGGGAGGAGAACAGTAC. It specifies CSSSPDWGGGEQY. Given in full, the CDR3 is CSSSPDWGGGEQYF.